The text below deals with one TCR beta chain. The clone's antigen remains unknown. Base qualities are not recorded, but no much larger clone differs from it by a single base. Library preparation used the immunoSEQ multiplex PCR assay. DNA from the cultured and isolated CD4+ T cells underwent TCR beta CDR3 sequencing. Concerning the study's data processing: Non-productive TCR sequences were removed and reads were trimmed to the CDR3 region, keeping CDR3s of at least 7 amino acids. Antigen-specific clonotypes were identified with the MANAFEST web app by comparing expansion in peptide wells against reference cultures. For clones to be considered positive, expansion at FDR<0.05 versus reference and all other wells, an odds ratio above 5, and a frequency above 0.1% in two replicate wells were required. Cross-reactive clonotypes were defined as significantly expanded in SARS-CoV-2 spike wells and in at least one common cold coronavirus spike condition. CDR3 similarity was assessed by Levenshtein distance with the stringdist R package, and unrooted trees were built with ape in R 3.6.1. TCRdb retrieved this table from immuneACCESS and kept in-frame rearrangements only. Not all clones are present; in checked studies, unresolved V genes account for under half, and no reason is known for the remainder. That table furnishes V, J and clone size, whereas the DNA furnished D and trimming. Here the sample has more than 20,000 clones; approximately 70% occur a single time. Of the sample, around 9.1% is held by the ten largest clones.

The ViraFEST assay stimulated PBMC with viral peptide pools and then used TCR sequencing to identify antigen-specific CD4+ T cell clonotypes by expansion. After 10 to 11 days of culture, CD4+ T cells were isolated with the EasySep CD4+ T cell isolation kit. Negative nucleocapsid antibody results before and after vaccination confirmed that the healthy vaccine recipients had no prior SARS-CoV-2 infection. Each well held fewer than 2.5 million PBMC cultured in IMDM containing approximately 5.2% human AB serum, 8 to 10 IU/ml IL-2 and gentamicin, along with about 9.3 ug/ml peptides. Half of the culture medium was replaced with fresh IL-2-containing medium on days 3 and 7. Each peptide stimulation condition was cultured in triplicate wells unless otherwise noted. Using Ficoll-Paque Plus gradient centrifugation, PBMC were separated from whole blood and then either used fresh or cryopreserved at -140C. The overlapping peptide pools covered the spike proteins of SARS-CoV-2 as well as those of the common cold coronaviruses HCoV-NL63, HCoV-OC43 and HCoV-229E. Genomic DNA was extracted from cultured CD4+ T cells with the QIAamp micro DNA kit.

These data are taken from a study of vaccination effects on CD4 cells after COVID-19 (dated by TCRdb to the early 2020s). With regard to the full study: Each participant received two doses of an mRNA SARS-CoV-2 vaccine, either BNT162b2 or mRNA-1273. In the study, cultures from other donors were sequenced using the Oncomine TCR Beta short-read assay on an Illumina iSeq 100. Altogether, some 10 COVID-19 convalescent patients and 4 SARS-CoV-2-naive healthy vaccine recipients made up the full study. SARS-CoV-2 spike-specific CD4+ TCR repertoires were compared before and after mRNA vaccination in COVID-19 convalescent patients and in infection-naive vaccine recipients. Paper-wide results and their limitations: The study was limited by a small number of convalescent patients and lacked early post-infection timepoints. At late post-vaccination timepoints, both infection-induced and vaccine-induced clones showed marked clonal contraction, consistent with waning T cell responses. Among healthy vaccine recipients, nearly all vaccine-induced clones were SARS-CoV-2 mono-reactive, and just 1 of 255 was cross-reactive with common cold coronaviruses.

CDR1 and CDR2 are drawn from the germline V gene (reference sequence): PRHDT, FYEKMQ. Counted from cysteine to phenylalanine, this CDR3 has 13 amino acids. Kept here is only the CDR3 DNA, which spans 39 bases and is read in frame from base 1. V has 6 bases trimmed and J has 8 bases trimmed; junction bases matching no gene number 3. Sequencing used CD4+ T cells from PBMCs cultured with HCoV-NL63 spike peptides, obtained before COVID-19 vaccination. The label giving this sample's cell subset or site can be read as: HCoV-NL63 spike overlapping peptide pool stimulation. This clonotype was obtained from a human donor who received a COVID-19 vaccine. The chain links TRBV13 with TRBJ2-1; 11 junctional bases match TRBD1. For the CDR3, the sequence is CASRRTGGDEQFF. The nucleotides are TGTGCCAGCAGACGGACAGGGGGCGATGAGCAGTTCTTC.